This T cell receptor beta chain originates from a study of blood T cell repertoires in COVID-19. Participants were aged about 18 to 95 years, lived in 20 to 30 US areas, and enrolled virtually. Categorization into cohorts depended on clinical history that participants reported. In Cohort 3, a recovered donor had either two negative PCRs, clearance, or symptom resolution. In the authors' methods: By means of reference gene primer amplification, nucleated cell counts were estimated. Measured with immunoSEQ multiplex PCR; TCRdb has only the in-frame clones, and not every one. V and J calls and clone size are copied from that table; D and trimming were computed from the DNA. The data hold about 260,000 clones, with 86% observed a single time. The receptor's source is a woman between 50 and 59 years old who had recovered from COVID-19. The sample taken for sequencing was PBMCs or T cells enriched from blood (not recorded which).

The CDR3 here is CASSFPLDRAGVVTDTQYF. CDR3 nucleotides: TGCGCCAGCAGCTTCCCCCTAGATAGGGCGGGAGTTGTCACAGATACGCAGTATTTT. The chain links TRBV5-1 to TRBJ2-3; 7 bases are shared with TRBD2. The germline CDR1 and CDR2 sequences are SGHRS and YFSETQ. The CDR3 covers 19 residues. V lost 2 bases, J lost 2 bases, and 17 bases stayed unmatched.